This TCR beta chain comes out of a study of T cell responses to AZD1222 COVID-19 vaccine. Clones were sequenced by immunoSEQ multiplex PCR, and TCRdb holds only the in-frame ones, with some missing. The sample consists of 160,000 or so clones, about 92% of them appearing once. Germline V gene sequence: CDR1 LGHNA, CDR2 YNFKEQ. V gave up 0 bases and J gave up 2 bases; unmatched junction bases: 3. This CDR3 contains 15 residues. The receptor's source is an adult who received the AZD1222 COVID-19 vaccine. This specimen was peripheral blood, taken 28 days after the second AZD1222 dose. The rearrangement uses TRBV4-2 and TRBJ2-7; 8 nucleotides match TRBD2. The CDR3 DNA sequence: TGTGCCAGCAGCCAAGAGGGGCGGGGGGCCTACGAGCAGTACTTC. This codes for CASSQEGRGAYEQYF.